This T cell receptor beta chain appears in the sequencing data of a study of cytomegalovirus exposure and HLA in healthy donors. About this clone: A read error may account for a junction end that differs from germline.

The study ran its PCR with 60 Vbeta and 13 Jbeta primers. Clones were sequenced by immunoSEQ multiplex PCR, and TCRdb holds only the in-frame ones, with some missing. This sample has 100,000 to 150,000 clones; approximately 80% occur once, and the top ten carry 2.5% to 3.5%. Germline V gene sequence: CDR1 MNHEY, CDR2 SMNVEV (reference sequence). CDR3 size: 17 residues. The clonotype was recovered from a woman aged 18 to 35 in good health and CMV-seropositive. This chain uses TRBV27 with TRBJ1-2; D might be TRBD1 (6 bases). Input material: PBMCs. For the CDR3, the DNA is TGTGCCAGTAGTTTTTTCCCCCCAAGGGGGATTTGGAAGGGCTACACCTTC. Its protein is CASSFFPPRGIWKGYTF.